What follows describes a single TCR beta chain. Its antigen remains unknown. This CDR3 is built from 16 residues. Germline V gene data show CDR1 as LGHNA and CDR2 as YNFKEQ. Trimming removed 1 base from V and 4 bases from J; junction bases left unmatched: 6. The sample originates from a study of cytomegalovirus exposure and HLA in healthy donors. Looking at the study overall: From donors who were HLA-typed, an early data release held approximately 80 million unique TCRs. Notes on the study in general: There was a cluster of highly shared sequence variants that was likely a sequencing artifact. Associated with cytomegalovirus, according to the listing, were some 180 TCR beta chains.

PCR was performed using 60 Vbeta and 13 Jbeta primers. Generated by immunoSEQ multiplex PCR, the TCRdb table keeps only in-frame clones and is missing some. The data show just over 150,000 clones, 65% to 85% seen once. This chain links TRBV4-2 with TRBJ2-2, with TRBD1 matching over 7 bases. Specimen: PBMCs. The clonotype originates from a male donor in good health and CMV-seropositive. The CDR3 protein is CASSQVSGTVTGELFF. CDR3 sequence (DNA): TGTGCCAGCAGCCAAGTATCCGGGACAGTCACCGGGGAGCTGTTTTTT.